The 24 T cell receptor beta chains below all came from one sample that was sequenced in a study of blood T cells in healthy people across ages (dated by TCRdb to the mid-2010s). The library was made by 5' RACE. The data were produced on an Illumina HiSeq 2500. A second PCR of about 7 to 12 cycles was run with a J-beta primer mix and a sample-barcoded 5' primer. The public sequencing data were trimmed at Q25 with fastp and processed into clonotypes with MiXCR by TCRdb, which kept only in-frame beta chains. Duplicate CDR3 protein sequences are folded into a single record with the most common DNA and genes. Counted in this sample were about 1,500,000 distinct CDR3 sequences; 40% to 50% of them appeared once. The ten largest clones represent 7.9% of the sample. Sequenced input: blood. The receptor source for this set is a woman aged 18-29 years in good health.

This clonotype showed up just a few times. The CDR3 loop reads CASSLEANSGANVLTF. For the CDR3, the DNA is TGCGCCAGCAGCTTGGAAGCCAACTCTGGGGCCAACGTCCTGACTTTC. This chain connects TRBV5-1 to TRBJ2-6, with unresolved D. V was clipped by 0 bases and J by 0 bases, with 7 bases between them. The length of the CDR3 is 16 residues. The V gene's germline CDR1 is SGHRS and CDR2 YFSETQ. The full variable domain, with the rest looked up from reference TRBV5-1 and TRBJ2-6, is KAGVTQTPRYLIKTRGQQVTLSCSPISGHRSVSWYQQTPGQGLQFLFEYFSETQRNKGNFPGRFSGRQFSNSRSEMNVSTLELGDSALYLCASSLEANSGANVLTFGAGSRLTVL.

The genes are TRBV7-9 and TRBJ2-5, with TRBD1 identical over 7 bases. Germline CDR1 and CDR2: SEHNR and FQNEAQ (reference sequence). The ends lost 7 bases at V and 4 bases at J; junction bases unmatched: 15. The CDR3 sequence is 16 residues long. Here the CDR3 reads CASTQINRGRGETQYF. The CDR3 region has the DNA TGTGCCAGCACCCAAATCAACAGGGGAAGGGGAGAGACCCAGTACTTC.

For this clonotype: One end of the junction does not line up with germline, which may come from a read error. The chain has TRBV25-1 and TRBJ1-1, with TRBD1 matching 9 bases. In germline, CDR1 is MGHDK, CDR2 SYGVNS. The CDR3 totals 16 residues. Written as DNA, the CDR3 is TGCGCCAGCCTTCAGACCGGGACAGGGCGGGCCACTGAAGCTTTCTTT. It specifies CASLQTGTGRATEAFF.

The gene calls are TRBV28 and TRBJ2-5; possibly TRBD2 for D (6 bases). V dropped 6 bases and J dropped 0 bases, with 14 bases sitting between them. The germline V gene encodes CDR1 MDHEN and CDR2 SYDVKM. The CDR3 extends over 15 amino acids. The chain's CDR3 is CASSQARTNQETQYF. For the CDR3, the DNA is TGTGCCAGCAGCCAGGCCCGGACTAACCAAGAGACCCAGTACTTC. Filled out from reference TRBV28 and TRBJ2-5, the complete variable domain reads DVKVTQSSRYLVKRTGEKVFLECVQDMDHENMFWYRQDPGLGLRLIYFSYDVKMKEKGDIPEGYSVSREKKERFSLILESASTNQTSMYLCASSQARTNQETQYFGPGTRLLVL.

Written as DNA, the CDR3 is TGTGCCAGCAGTTGGGGGGACGGGAACACCGGGGAGCTGTTTTTT. This codes for CASSWGDGNTGELFF. The chain employs TRBV12-3 or TRBV12-4 and TRBJ2-2; D might be TRBD2 (6 bases). CDR3 length: 15 residues. Trimming left V 4 bases short and J 1 base short, with 10 bases between.

This clonotype was found a few times. The CDR3 sequence is CASSLSTDRETQYF. The CDR3 bases are TGTGCCAGCAGTCTGAGTACAGATCGGGAGACCCAGTACTTC. The chain links TRBV27 to TRBJ2-7; no firm D call. TRBJ2-5 matches the DNA end more closely, so the J call is doubtful. The CDR3 is 14 residues long. In germline, CDR1 is MNHEY, CDR2 SMNVEV (reference sequence).

The chain recombines TRBV4-1 with TRBJ2-2; D remains ambiguous. The CDR3 sequence is 13 residues long. V was pared by 1 base and J by 5 bases, with 5 bases between. Germline loops: CDR1 MGHRA, CDR2 YSYEKL. CDR3: CASSQGQTGELFF. The CDR3 nucleotides read TGCGCCAGCAGCCAAGGGCAGACCGGGGAGCTGTTTTTT.

The rearrangement uses TRBV11-2 and TRBJ1-5; D unresolved. CDR3 length equals 16 residues. Trimming pared 3 bases from V and 3 bases from J, leaving 15 bases between. Germline assignment: CDR1 SGHAT and CDR2 FQNNGV. CDR3 DNA sequence: TGTGCCAGCAGCTTCAAGGGCCCCATCTTCAATCAGCCCCAGCATTTT. Encoded protein: CASSFKGPIFNQPQHF.

The rearrangement joins TRBV2 to TRBJ1-4, with unresolved D. This CDR3 is 17 amino acids long. Looked up from germline, CDR1 is SNHLY and CDR2 is FYNNEI. V was shortened by 5 bases and J by 1 base, with 17 bases between the two germline ends. CDR3: CASSIYLGSVTNEKLFF. In nucleotides, the CDR3 is TGTGCCAGCAGTATTTACCTGGGGTCTGTAACTAATGAAAAACTGTTTTTT.

This clonotype was observed a single time. The V call is TRBV4-1, the J call TRBJ1-6; D unclear. The ends were cut back, 4 bases at V and 5 bases at J, with 15 bases in the middle. CDR1 and CDR2 from the germline V gene are MGHRA and YSYEKL. This CDR3 is built from 16 residues. CDR3 in amino acids: CASSLPPGGDNSPLHF. CDR3 nucleotide sequence: TGCGCCAGCAGCCTTCCGCCGGGAGGAGATAATTCACCCCTCCACTTT.

V and J are TRBV14 and TRBJ2-1; 10 nucleotides align to TRBD2. Germline V lookup: CDR1 SGHDN, CDR2 FVKESK. The V gene end was trimmed by 4 bases and the J gene end by 4 bases; junction bases not matched to a gene: 16. The CDR3 runs 19 residues. CDR3 amino acids: CASSLSTIETSGKYNEQFF. The CDR3 coding sequence is TGTGCCAGCAGCCTATCGACGATAGAAACTAGCGGGAAGTACAATGAGCAGTTCTTC.

The chain combines TRBV7-9 with TRBJ1-1; maybe TRBD1 (5 bases). The CDR3 contains 13 residues. V was clipped by 2 bases and J by 9 bases, with 13 bases between them. Germline assignment: CDR1 SEHNR and CDR2 FQNEAQ (reference sequence). The CDR3 protein is CASSLSQGMKAFF. The CDR3 bases are TGTGCCAGCAGCTTATCCCAGGGAATGAAAGCTTTCTTT.

This clonotype has just one count. V is TRBV18 and J is TRBJ1-5; D is ambiguous. V was trimmed by 2 bases and J by 5 bases, leaving 16 bases between them. CDR1 and CDR2 from the germline V gene are KGHSH and LQKENI. The CDR3 length is 16 residues. CDR3 in amino acids: CASSPKVQRADQPQHF. The CDR3 nucleotides read TGTGCCAGCTCACCAAAGGTTCAGAGGGCCGATCAGCCCCAGCATTTT. Drawing the rest from reference TRBV18 and TRBJ1-5, the complete variable domain is NAGVMQNPRHLVRRRGQEARLRCSPMKGHSHVYWYRQLPEEGLKFMVYLQKENIIDESGMPKERFSAEFPKEGPSILRIQQVVRGDSAAYFCASSPKVQRADQPQHFGDGTRLSIL.

The J gene is TRBJ2-4, the V gene TRBV2; TRBD1 might be the D (6 bases). Matching the DNA end better, TRBJ2-5 makes the J call doubtful. This CDR3 has 16 residues. Germline CDR1 and CDR2: SNHLY and FYNNEI. This CDR3 is CASSRNTGTSGETQYF. The CDR3 nucleotides read TGTGCCAGCAGCCGCAATACAGGGACCTCAGGGGAGACCCAGTACTTC.

This clonotype came up many times. The rearrangement uses TRBV5-5 and TRBJ2-3; D is ambiguous. The ends were cut back, 3 bases at V and 2 bases at J, with 7 bases in the middle. The V gene's germline CDR1 is SGHKS and CDR2 YYEKEE (reference sequence). This CDR3 has 13 residues. CDR3 in DNA: TGTGCCAGCAGCTGGCGACCCACAGATACGCAGTATTTT. It codes for CASSWRPTDTQYF. The variable domain in full, with the rest retrieved from reference TRBV5-5 and TRBJ2-3, is DAGVTQSPTHLIKTRGQQVTLRCSPISGHKSVSWYQQVLGQGPQFIFQYYEKEERGRGNFPDRFSARQFPNYSSELNVNALLLGDSALYLCASSWRPTDTQYFGPGTRLTVL.

This clonotype was detected only a few times. V is TRBV20-1 and J is TRBJ2-7; 9 nucleotides align to TRBD2. The CDR3 spans 14 residues. Trimming at V came to 6 bases and at J to 2 bases, leaving 8 bases not matched to a gene. Per the germline V gene, CDR1 is DFQATT and CDR2 is SNEGSKA (reference sequence). CDR3 amino acids: CSAKPLAGPYEQYF. The CDR3 region has the DNA TGCAGTGCAAAGCCCCTAGCGGGACCCTACGAGCAGTACTTC.

This clonotype was observed a few times. This sequence joins TRBV7-2 and TRBJ1-4; D call uncertain. Germline CDR1 reads SGHTA; CDR2 reads FQGNSA. The CDR3 sequence is 15 residues long. Trimming took off 1 base at V and 3 bases at J, with 9 bases between the two ends. CDR3 protein: CASSLESPSNEKLFF. The CDR3 coding sequence is TGTGCCAGCAGCTTAGAAAGTCCTTCTAATGAAAAACTGTTTTTT.

Notes on this clonotype: A clone one base away is much larger, so this may be a read error. The chain employs TRBV7-2 and TRBJ2-5; no reliable D call. Per germline, CDR1 SGHTA and CDR2 FQGNSA. Trimming removed 5 bases at V and 7 bases at J, with 11 bases between. The CDR3 contains 12 residues. In DNA form, the CDR3 reads TGTGCCAGCAGCGTCTATTCTGGGACCCAGTACTTC. Protein: CASSVYSGTQYF. The variable domain in full, with the rest retrieved from reference TRBV7-2 and TRBJ2-5, is GAGVSQSPSNKVTEKGKDVELRCDPISGHTALYWYRQSLGQGLEFLIYFQGNSAPDKSGLPSDRFSAERTGGSVSTLTIQRTQQEDSAVYLCASSVYSGTQYFGPGTRLLVL.

This clonotype turned up a few times. The V and J genes are TRBV2 and TRBJ2-7; D uncertain. V lost 8 bases and J 3 bases, leaving 17 bases between the germline ends. Germline V gives CDR1 SNHLY, CDR2 FYNNEI. The CDR3 has 14 amino acids. The CDR3 DNA sequence: TGTGCCAGCCGCCTTCCCGAATGGGTCTACGAGCAGTACTTC. Translated, it gives CASRLPEWVYEQYF.

In this sample, this clonotype turned up a few times. The genes are TRBV18 and TRBJ2-5; no clear D. Germline CDR1 KGHSH, CDR2 LQKENI. The CDR3 has 16 amino acids. Deletions cut 6 bases from V and 4 bases from J, with 21 bases between. CDR3 loop: CASSLKVPNPSETQYF. The DNA of the CDR3 is TGTGCCAGCTCCCTAAAAGTACCTAACCCGTCAGAGACCCAGTACTTC.

Points on this clonotype: This may come from a read error, since a much larger clone is one base off. The chain has TRBV11-2 and TRBJ2-1; D gene unclear. V was trimmed by 0 bases and J by 13 bases, leaving 13 bases between them. CDR3 length: 13 residues. Germline-derived CDR1 and CDR2 are SGHAT and FQNNGV. The CDR3 region is CASSLDLGETQFF. DNA for the CDR3: TGTGCCAGCAGCTTAGATCTCGGAGAGACCCAGTTCTTC.

The V gene is TRBV27, the J gene TRBJ2-5; D call uncertain. The length of the CDR3 is 16 residues. The germline gives CDR1 MNHEY, CDR2 SMNVEV (reference sequence). V shed 3 bases and J shed 0 bases, with 14 bases lying between them. CDR3 in DNA: TGTGCCAGCAGTTTGGTTTATACCACGTACCAAGAGACCCAGTACTTC. It encodes CASSLVYTTYQETQYF.

This clonotype was seen many times. The CDR3 reads CSVAVLGTTDTQYF. CDR3 nucleotides: TGCAGCGTGGCCGTGTTGGGGACCACAGATACGCAGTATTTT. This rearrangement joins TRBV29-1 to TRBJ2-3; TRBD1 or TRBD2 may be the D gene (5 bases each). From germline, CDR1 is SQVTM and CDR2 ANQGSEA. The CDR3 has 14 amino acids. The ends were cut back, 6 bases at V and 2 bases at J, with 15 bases in the middle.

The chain links TRBV5-8 to TRBJ2-5; D is perhaps TRBD2 (6 bases). Germline loops: CDR1 SGHTS, CDR2 YDEGEE. This CDR3 has 16 amino acids. V lost 0 bases to trimming and J lost 0 bases, with 12 bases between them. The CDR3 sequence is CASSLGTTPDQETQYF. CDR3 DNA: TGTGCCAGCAGCTTGGGGACTACCCCCGACCAAGAGACCCAGTACTTC.